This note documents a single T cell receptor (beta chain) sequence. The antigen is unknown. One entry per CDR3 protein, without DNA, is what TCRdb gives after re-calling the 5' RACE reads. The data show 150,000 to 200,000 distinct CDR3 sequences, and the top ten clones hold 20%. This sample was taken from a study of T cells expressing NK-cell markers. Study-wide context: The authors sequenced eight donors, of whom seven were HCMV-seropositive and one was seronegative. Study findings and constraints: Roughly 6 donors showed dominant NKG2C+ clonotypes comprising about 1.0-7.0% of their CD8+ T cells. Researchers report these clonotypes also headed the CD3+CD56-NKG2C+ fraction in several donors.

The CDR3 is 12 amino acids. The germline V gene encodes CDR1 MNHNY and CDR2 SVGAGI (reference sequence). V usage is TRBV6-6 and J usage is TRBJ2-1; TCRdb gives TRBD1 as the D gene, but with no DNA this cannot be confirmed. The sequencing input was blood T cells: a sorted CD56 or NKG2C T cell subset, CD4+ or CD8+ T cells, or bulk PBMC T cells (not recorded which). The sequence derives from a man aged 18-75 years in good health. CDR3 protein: CASDGGANEQFF.